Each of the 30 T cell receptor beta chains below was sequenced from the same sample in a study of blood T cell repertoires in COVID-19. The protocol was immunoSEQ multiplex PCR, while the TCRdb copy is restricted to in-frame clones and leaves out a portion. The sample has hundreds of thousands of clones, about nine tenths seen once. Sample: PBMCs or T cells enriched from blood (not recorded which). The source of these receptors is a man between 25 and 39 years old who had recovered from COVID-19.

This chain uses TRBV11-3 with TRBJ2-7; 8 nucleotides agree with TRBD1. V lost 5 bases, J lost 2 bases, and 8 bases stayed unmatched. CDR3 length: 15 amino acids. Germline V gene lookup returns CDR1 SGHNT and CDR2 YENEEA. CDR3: CASSGGTGLTYEQYF. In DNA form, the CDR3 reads TGTGCCAGCAGCGGGGGGACAGGACTTACCTACGAGCAGTACTTC.

The CDR3, as DNA: TGTGCCAGCAGCGTAGATACAGGAGTGGGAGGGCCCTACAATGAGCAGTTCTTC. Amino acid sequence: CASSVDTGVGGPYNEQFF. V is TRBV9 and J is TRBJ2-1; 7 bases are shared with TRBD2. This CDR3 contains 18 residues. V dropped 0 bases and J dropped 2; count of bases not matched to a gene: 11. The germline V gene has CDR1 SGDLS and CDR2 YYNGEE. The variable domain in full, completed from reference TRBV9 and TRBJ2-1, reads DSGVTQTPKHLITATGQRVTLRCSPRSGDLSVYWYQQSLDQGLQFLIQYYNGEERAKGNILERFSAQQFPDLHSELNLSSLELGDSALYFCASSVDTGVGGPYNEQFFGPGTRLTVL.

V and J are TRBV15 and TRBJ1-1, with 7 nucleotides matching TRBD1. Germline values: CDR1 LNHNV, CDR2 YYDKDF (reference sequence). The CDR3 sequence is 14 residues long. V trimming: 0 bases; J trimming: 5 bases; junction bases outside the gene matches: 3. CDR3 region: CATSRDRGRTEAFF. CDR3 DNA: TGTGCCACCAGCAGAGACAGGGGGAGAACTGAAGCTTTCTTT.

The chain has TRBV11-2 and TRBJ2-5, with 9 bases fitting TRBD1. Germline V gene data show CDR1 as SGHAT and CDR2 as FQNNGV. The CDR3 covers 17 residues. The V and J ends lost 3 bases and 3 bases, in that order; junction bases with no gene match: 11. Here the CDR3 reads CASSLGQGSGSKETQYF. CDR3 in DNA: TGTGCCAGCAGCTTGGGACAGGGAAGTGGGAGCAAAGAGACCCAGTACTTC.

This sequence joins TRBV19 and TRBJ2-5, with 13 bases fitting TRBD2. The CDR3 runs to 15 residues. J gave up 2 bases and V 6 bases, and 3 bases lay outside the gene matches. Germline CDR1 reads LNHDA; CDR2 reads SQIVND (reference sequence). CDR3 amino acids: CASRGTSGTQETQYF. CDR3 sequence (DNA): TGTGCCAGTAGAGGGACTAGCGGGACTCAAGAGACCCAGTACTTC.

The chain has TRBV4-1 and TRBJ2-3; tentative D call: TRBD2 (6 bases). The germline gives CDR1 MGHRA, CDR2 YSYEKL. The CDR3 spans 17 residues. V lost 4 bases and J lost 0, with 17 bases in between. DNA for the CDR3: TGCGCCAGCAGCCGTATCCTAGCGCCTCCCAGCACAGATACGCAGTATTTT. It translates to CASSRILAPPSTDTQYF.

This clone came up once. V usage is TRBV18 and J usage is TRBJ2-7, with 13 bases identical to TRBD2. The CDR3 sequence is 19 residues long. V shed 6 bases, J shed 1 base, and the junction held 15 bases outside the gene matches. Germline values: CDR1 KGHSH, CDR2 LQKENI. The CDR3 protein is CASSPLAPQGLAGSYEQYF. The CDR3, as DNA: TGTGCCAGCTCCCCATTAGCCCCTCAGGGACTAGCGGGATCCTACGAGCAGTACTTC.

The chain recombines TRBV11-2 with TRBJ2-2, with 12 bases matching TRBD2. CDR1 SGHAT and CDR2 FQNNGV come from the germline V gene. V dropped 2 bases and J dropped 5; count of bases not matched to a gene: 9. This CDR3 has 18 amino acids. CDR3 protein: CASSLSLAGGLGTGELFF. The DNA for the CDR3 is TGTGCCAGCAGCTTATCCCTAGCGGGGGGGCTGGGGACCGGGGAGCTGTTTTTT.

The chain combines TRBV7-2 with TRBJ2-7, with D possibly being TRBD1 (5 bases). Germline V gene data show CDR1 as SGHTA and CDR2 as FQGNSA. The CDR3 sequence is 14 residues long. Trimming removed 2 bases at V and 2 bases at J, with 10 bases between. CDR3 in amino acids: CASSLTGPAYEQYF. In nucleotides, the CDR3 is TGTGCCAGCAGCTTAACAGGACCCGCCTACGAGCAGTACTTC.

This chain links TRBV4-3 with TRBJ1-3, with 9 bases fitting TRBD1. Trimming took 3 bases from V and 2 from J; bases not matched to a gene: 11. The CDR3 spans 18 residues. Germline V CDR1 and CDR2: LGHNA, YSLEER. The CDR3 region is CASSQWTPGQGPGNTIYF. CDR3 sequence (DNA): TGCGCCAGCAGCCAGTGGACCCCGGGACAGGGCCCTGGAAACACCATATATTTT.

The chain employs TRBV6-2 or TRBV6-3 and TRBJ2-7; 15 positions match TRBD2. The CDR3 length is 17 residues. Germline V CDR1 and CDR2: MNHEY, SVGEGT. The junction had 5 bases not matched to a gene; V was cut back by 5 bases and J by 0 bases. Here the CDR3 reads CASSDGLAGGSSYEQYF. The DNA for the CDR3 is TGTGCCAGCAGTGACGGACTAGCGGGGGGGAGCTCCTACGAGCAGTACTTC.

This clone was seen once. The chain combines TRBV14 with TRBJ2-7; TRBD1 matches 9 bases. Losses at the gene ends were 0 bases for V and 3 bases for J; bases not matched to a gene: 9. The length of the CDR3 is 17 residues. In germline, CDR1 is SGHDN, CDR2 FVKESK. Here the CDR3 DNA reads TGTGCCAGCAGCCAAGATCTTCCGGACAGGGGCTTCTACGAGCAGTACTTC. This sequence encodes CASSQDLPDRGFYEQYF.

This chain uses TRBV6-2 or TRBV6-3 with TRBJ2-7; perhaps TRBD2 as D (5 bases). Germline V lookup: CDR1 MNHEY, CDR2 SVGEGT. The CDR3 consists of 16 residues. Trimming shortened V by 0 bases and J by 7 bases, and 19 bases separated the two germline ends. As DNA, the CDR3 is TGTGCCAGCAGTTACTCGATCGGGGTCGAGAGCAAAGAGCAGTACTTC. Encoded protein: CASSYSIGVESKEQYF.

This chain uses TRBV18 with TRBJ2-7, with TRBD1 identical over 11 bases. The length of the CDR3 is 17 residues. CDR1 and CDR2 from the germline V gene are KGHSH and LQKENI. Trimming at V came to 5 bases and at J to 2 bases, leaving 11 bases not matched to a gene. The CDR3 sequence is CASSIIPPGQGAYEQYF. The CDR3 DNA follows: TGTGCCAGCTCAATTATCCCCCCGGGACAGGGGGCCTACGAGCAGTACTTC.

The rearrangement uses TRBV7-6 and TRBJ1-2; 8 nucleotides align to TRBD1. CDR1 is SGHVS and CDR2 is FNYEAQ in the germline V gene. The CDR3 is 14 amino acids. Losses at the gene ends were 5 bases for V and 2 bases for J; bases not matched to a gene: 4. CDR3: CASSDGQGNYGYTF. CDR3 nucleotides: TGTGCCAGCAGCGATGGACAGGGAAACTATGGCTACACCTTC. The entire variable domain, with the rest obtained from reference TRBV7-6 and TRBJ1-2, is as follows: GAGVSQSPRYKVTKRGQDVALRCDPISGHVSLYWYRQALGQGPEFLTYFNYEAQQDKSGLPNDRFSAERPEGSISTLTIQRTEQRDSAMYRCASSDGQGNYGYTFGSGTRLTVV.

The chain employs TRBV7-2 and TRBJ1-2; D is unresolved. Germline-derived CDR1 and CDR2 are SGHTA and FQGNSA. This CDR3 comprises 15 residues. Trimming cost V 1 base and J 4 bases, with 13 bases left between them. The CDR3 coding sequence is TGTGCCAGCAGCTTAGAAGGAGGGCAGGCCTATGGCTACACCTTC. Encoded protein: CASSLEGGQAYGYTF.

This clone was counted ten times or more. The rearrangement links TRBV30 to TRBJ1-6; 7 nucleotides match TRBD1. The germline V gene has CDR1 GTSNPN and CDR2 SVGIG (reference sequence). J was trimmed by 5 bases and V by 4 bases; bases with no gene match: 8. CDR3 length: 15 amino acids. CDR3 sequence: CAWNPGTVNNSPLHF. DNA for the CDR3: TGTGCCTGGAACCCCGGGACAGTCAATAATTCACCCCTCCACTTT.

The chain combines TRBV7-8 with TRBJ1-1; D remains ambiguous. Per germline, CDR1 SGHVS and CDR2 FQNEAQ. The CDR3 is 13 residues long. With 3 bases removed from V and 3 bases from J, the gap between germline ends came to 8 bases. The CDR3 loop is CASSFGVDTEAFF. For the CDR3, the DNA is TGTGCCAGCAGCTTCGGGGTAGACACTGAAGCTTTCTTT.

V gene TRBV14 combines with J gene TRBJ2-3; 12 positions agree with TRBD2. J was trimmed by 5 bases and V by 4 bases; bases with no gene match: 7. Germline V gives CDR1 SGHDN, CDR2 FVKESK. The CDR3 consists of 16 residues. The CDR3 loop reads CASSRGTSGRQDTQYF. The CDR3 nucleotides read TGTGCCAGCAGCCGGGGAACTAGCGGGAGGCAAGATACGCAGTATTTT.

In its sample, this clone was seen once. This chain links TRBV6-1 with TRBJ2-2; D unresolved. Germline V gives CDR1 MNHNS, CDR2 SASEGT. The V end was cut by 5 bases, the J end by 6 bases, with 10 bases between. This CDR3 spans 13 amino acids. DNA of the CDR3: TGTGCCAGCAGTTCGACGACATCCGGGGAGCTGTTTTTT. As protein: CASSSTTSGELFF.

The CDR3 region is CASSPSYEQYF. The CDR3 DNA sequence: TGCGCCAGCAGTCCGTCTTACGAGCAGTACTTC. V is TRBV10-2 and J is TRBJ2-7; no firm D call. The CDR3 loop spans 11 amino acids. Germline CDR1 and CDR2: WSHSY and SAAADI. The V gene lost 5 bases and the J gene lost 4 bases, with 6 bases spanning the gap.

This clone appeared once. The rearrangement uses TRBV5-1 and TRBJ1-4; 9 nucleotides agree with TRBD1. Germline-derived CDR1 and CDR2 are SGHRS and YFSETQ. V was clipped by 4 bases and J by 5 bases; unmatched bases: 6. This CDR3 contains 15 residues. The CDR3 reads CASSLEGQGNEKLFF. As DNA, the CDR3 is TGCGCCAGCAGCCTCGAGGGACAGGGAAATGAAAAACTGTTTTTT.

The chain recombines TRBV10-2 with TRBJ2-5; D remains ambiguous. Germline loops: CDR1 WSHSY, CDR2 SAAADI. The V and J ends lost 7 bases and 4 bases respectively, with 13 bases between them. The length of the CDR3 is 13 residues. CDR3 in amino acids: CASMPLSRETQYF. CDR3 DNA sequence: TGCGCCAGCATGCCACTATCTCGAGAGACCCAGTACTTC.

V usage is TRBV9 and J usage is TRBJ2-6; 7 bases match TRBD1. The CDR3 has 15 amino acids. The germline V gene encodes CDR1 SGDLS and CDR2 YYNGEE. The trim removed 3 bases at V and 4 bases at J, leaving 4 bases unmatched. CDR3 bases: TGTGCCAGCAGCGCCGAGGGACAGGGGGCCAACGTCCTGACTTTC. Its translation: CASSAEGQGANVLTF.

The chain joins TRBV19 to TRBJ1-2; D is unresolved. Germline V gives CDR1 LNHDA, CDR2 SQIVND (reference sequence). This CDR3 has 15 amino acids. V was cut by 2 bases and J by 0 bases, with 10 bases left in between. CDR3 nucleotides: TGTGCCAGTAGTATATCGCACAGCACTAACTATGGCTACACCTTC. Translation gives CASSISHSTNYGYTF. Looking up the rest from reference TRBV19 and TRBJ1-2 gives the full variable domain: DGGITQSPKYLFRKEGQNVTLSCEQNLNHDAMYWYRQDPGQGLRLIYYSQIVNDFQKGDIAEGYSVSREKKESFPLTVTSAQKNPTAFYLCASSISHSTNYGYTFGSGTRLTVV.

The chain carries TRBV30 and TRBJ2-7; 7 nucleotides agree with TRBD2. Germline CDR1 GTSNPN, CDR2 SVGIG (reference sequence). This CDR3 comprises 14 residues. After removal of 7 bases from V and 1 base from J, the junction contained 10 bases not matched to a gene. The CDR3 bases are TGTGCCTCCAGCGCCGCTAGCGGTTCCTACGAGCAGTACTTC. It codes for CASSAASGSYEQYF. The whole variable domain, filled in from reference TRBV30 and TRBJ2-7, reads SQTIHQWPATLVQPVGSPLSLECTVEGTSNPNLYWYRQAAGRGLQLLFYSVGIGQISSEVPQNLSASRPQDRQFILSSKKLLLSDSGFYLCASSAASGSYEQYFGPGTRLTVT.

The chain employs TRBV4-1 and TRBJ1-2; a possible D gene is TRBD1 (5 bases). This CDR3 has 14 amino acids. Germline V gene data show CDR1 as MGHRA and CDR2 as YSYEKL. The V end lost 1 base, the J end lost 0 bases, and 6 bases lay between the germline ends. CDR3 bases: TGCGCCAGCAGCCAAGCAGGGTCTAACTATGGCTACACCTTC. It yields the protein CASSQAGSNYGYTF.

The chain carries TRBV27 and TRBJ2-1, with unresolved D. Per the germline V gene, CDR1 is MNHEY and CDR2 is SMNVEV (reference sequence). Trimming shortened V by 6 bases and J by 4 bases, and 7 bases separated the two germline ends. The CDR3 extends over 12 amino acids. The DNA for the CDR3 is TGTGCCAGCAGCCAAAAATACAATGAGCAGTTCTTC. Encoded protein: CASSQKYNEQFF.

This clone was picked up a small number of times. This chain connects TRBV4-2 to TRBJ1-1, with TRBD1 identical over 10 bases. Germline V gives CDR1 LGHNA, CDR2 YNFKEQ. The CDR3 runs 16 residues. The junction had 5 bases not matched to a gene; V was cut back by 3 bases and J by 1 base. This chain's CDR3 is CASSQRTGGPNTEAFF. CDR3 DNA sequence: TGTGCCAGCAGCCAGCGGACAGGGGGACCGAACACTGAAGCTTTCTTT.

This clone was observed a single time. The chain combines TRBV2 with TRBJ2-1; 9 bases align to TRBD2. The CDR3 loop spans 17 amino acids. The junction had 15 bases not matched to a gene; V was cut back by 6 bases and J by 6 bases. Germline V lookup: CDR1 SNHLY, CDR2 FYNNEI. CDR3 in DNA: TGTGCCAGCAGCTACAGGGTTTTGCGGGAGGGCTTCAATGAGCAGTTCTTC. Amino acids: CASSYRVLREGFNEQFF. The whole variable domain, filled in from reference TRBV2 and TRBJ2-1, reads EPEVTQTPSHQVTQMGQEVILRCVPISNHLYFYWYRQILGQKVEFLVSFYNNEISEKSEIFDDQFSVERPDGSNFTLKIRSTKLEDSAMYFCASSYRVLREGFNEQFFGPGTRLTVL.